This TCR beta chain is drawn from a study of T cell repertoires in cytomegalovirus infection. The overall study: Both CMV infection and a matching HLA type were indicated by public TCR beta signatures.

A single record per CDR3 protein comes from TCRdb applying MiXCR to the reads. Of a few hundred thousand distinct CDR3 sequences in the sample, 17% are singletons; the top ten hold more than 10%. The study's findings and limits: HLA-C-restricted TCR beta clonotypes specific for CMV led the ex vivo response. Cumulative frequency (of public TCR beta family members) identified carriers of CMV plus the relevant HLA.

The junction had 6 bases not matched to a gene; V was cut back by 5 bases and J by 3 bases. The germline CDR1 and CDR2 sequences are SGHTA and FQGNSA. CDR3 size: 15 residues. This clonotype was seen ten or more times. The target antigen is unknown. The chain carries TRBV7-2 and TRBJ2-3, with 9 bases lining up with TRBD2. Sequencing used PBMCs. The TCR comes from a human donor in good health (CMV status not recorded). Some clones in this sample may be carry-over from other donors' samples. The DNA for the CDR3 is TGTGCCAGCAGCCCGCGGGGGGGCAGGACAGATACGCAGTATTTT. It specifies CASSPRGGRTDTQYF.